This T cell receptor beta chain was retrieved from a study of blood T cell repertoires in COVID-19. Looking at the study overall: Samples came from the United States, Italy and Spain, spanning acute and convalescent COVID-19. PBMCs, B-cell-depleted T cells, or T cells provided the cDNA or gDNA that made up the material.

The authors' processing: For nucleated cells, counts were estimated from reference gene primer amplification. The repertoire was sequenced with immunoSEQ multiplex PCR; TCRdb's copy has only in-frame clones and lacks some. V and J calls and clone size come straight from that table; D and trimming were deduced from the DNA. The table shows about 53,000 clones, with about four fifths occurring only once. Germline V CDR1 and CDR2: MNHNY, SVGAGI (reference sequence). Trimming shortened V by 3 bases and J by 8 bases, and 11 bases separated the two germline ends. This CDR3 has 14 residues. The Seattle patients joined while their infection was active and were tracked longitudinally afterward.

The sequenced sample consisted of peripheral blood. The chain recombines TRBV6-6 with TRBJ1-6, with a possible D match to TRBD1 (6 bases). The TCR originated in a woman older than 75 with COVID-19, enrolled during active disease. In DNA, the CDR3 is TGTGCCAGCAGTTATGTACAGGGTGATTCACCCCTCCACTTT. It specifies CASSYVQGDSPLHF.